This TCR beta chain was captured in a study of T cell responses to AZD1222 COVID-19 vaccine. The overall study: Second doses at about 4 or about 12 weeks were pooled. Overall study findings and caveats: Repertoire samples came only from after the peak T cell response. White British ancestry dominated among donors, who included more females, and clonal diversity was possibly underestimated. CD4 TCRs linked to vaccination spanned spike, dominating at 160-218 and 743-854.

The CDR3 contains 18 residues. The trim removed 2 bases at V and 6 bases at J, leaving 11 bases unmatched. Germline V gives CDR1 LGHDT, CDR2 YNNKEL (reference sequence). Generated by immunoSEQ multiplex PCR, the TCRdb table keeps only in-frame clones and is missing some. In the table there are more than 95,000 clones, roughly 93% of which are singletons. Concerning this clone: Its target is not known.

The V gene is TRBV3-1 (or the pseudogene TRBV3-2), the J gene TRBJ2-2; TRBD1 aligns across 11 bases. The source is an adult in good health. Sequenced material: peripheral blood, taken on day 0 of AZD1222 vaccination. The CDR3 loop reads CASSQLIGTGGFSGELFF. DNA for the CDR3: TGTGCCAGCAGCCAACTGATCGGGACAGGGGGTTTTTCCGGGGAGCTGTTTTTT.